This T cell receptor beta chain is from a study of Graves' ophthalmopathy and Graves' hyperthyroidism. RNA transcripts provided the template for amplifying TCR beta CDR3 regions. HTBI primers served in a first-round RT-PCR, which a second-round multiplex PCR followed. A single record per CDR3 protein comes from TCRdb applying MiXCR to the multiplex PCR reads. The sample consists of 340,000 or so distinct CDR3 sequences, 15% to 20% of them appearing once. Someone took the PBMCs out of 8.5 to 10 ml of fresh peripheral blood. This clonotype has ten or more counts. The sequence came from an adult man with Graves' ophthalmopathy. Sequencing was performed on peripheral blood.

The CDR3 reads CASSYIQGIGNTGELFF. CDR3 DNA: TGTGCCAGTAGTTATATCCAGGGAATTGGTAACACCGGGGAGCTGTTTTTT. The V and J genes are TRBV19 and TRBJ2-2; possible D gene TRBD1, 5 bases. Trimming left V 5 bases short and J 2 bases short, with 18 bases between. The CDR3 runs 17 residues. The V gene's germline CDR1 is LNHDA and CDR2 SQIVND (reference sequence).